These T cell receptor beta chains were read from a single sample in a study of T cell responses to AZD1222 COVID-19 vaccine. The repertoire was sequenced with immunoSEQ multiplex PCR; TCRdb's copy has only in-frame clones and lacks some. The sample lists roughly 140,000 clones; approximately 91% were seen once. The sample in question was peripheral blood, obtained 28 days after the second AZD1222 dose. The receptors derive from an adult who received the AZD1222 COVID-19 vaccine. Each CDR3 is given with its conserved first and last residue. Fields, in order: CDR3 length, clone size, J gene, D gene, V gene, CDR3 DNA, CDR3 protein. The D gene is left open where the match is weak. The size field is filled for only some rows; it gives once, few, many or a size class.

len: 14
abundance: NA
j_gene: TRBJ2-7
d_gene: NA
v_gene: TRBV30
CDR3nt: TGTGCCTGGAGTAAAACAGGTACTACCTACGAGCAGTACTTC
CDR3aa: CAWSKTGTTYEQYF

len: 15
abundance: NA
j_gene: TRBJ1-3
d_gene: NA
v_gene: TRBV18
CDR3nt: TGTGCCAGCTCACCCCAGGGGTCTCTGAGAAACACCATATATTTT
CDR3aa: CASSPQGSLRNTIYF

len: 13
abundance: NA
j_gene: TRBJ1-1
d_gene: TRBD1
v_gene: TRBV19
CDR3nt: TGTGCCAGTAAGGGACAGTGGAACACTGAAGCTTTCTTT
CDR3aa: CASKGQWNTEAFF

len: 16
abundance: few
j_gene: TRBJ2-2
d_gene: NA
v_gene: TRBV27
CDR3nt: TGTGCCAGCAGCCGAGGCCTACAGGGACCCACCGGGGAGCTGTTTTTT
CDR3aa: CASSRGLQGPTGELFF

len: 15
abundance: NA
j_gene: TRBJ1-2
d_gene: TRBD1
v_gene: TRBV2
CDR3nt: TGTGCCAGCTCCGGGGGAGGACAGGGTAGCGGTGGCTACACCTTC
CDR3aa: CASSGGGQGSGGYTF

len: 16
abundance: NA
j_gene: TRBJ2-7
d_gene: NA
v_gene: TRBV9
CDR3nt: TGTGCCAGCAGCGTAGAATCCGCTCTAGGACGGAACGAGCAGTACTTC
CDR3aa: CASSVESALGRNEQYF

len: 14
abundance: NA
j_gene: TRBJ1-1
d_gene: NA
v_gene: TRBV11-2
CDR3nt: TGTGCCAGCAGCTTGGGCGGAAGGTGGACTGAAGCTTTCTTT
CDR3aa: CASSLGGRWTEAFF

len: 14
abundance: NA
j_gene: TRBJ1-2
d_gene: TRBD1
v_gene: TRBV4-1
CDR3nt: TGCGCCAGCAGCCAAGAACCAGGGGGCTATGGCTACACCTTC
CDR3aa: CASSQEPGGYGYTF

len: 15
abundance: NA
j_gene: TRBJ2-5
d_gene: TRBD1
v_gene: TRBV19
CDR3nt: TGTGCCAGTAGTATAAGACAGGGGTTGGAGGAGACCCAGTACTTC
CDR3aa: CASSIRQGLEETQYF

len: 15
abundance: NA
j_gene: TRBJ1-3
d_gene: TRBD1
v_gene: TRBV11-3
CDR3nt: TGTGCCAGCAGCCAGGGACAGGGGCTCGGAAACACCATATATTTT
CDR3aa: CASSQGQGLGNTIYF

len: 14
abundance: NA
j_gene: TRBJ1-3
d_gene: NA
v_gene: TRBV19
CDR3nt: TGTGCCAGTAGTATACAGGCGTCCGGAAACACCATATATTTT
CDR3aa: CASSIQASGNTIYF

len: 13
abundance: NA
j_gene: TRBJ1-1
d_gene: NA
v_gene: TRBV6-5
CDR3nt: TGTGCCAGCACCACCGGCGGGTTCCCTGAAGCTTTCTTT
CDR3aa: CASTTGGFPEAFF

len: 14
abundance: NA
j_gene: TRBJ2-1
d_gene: TRBD1
v_gene: TRBV28
CDR3nt: TGTGCCAGCCGGAAGGGGGCGGGCTGGGATGAGCAGTTCTTC
CDR3aa: CASRKGAGWDEQFF

len: 13
abundance: NA
j_gene: TRBJ1-5
d_gene: NA
v_gene: TRBV25-1
CDR3nt: TGTGCCAGCAGTGGGGGAAAGAATCAGCCCCAGCATTTT
CDR3aa: CASSGGKNQPQHF

len: 14
abundance: few
j_gene: TRBJ2-7
d_gene: TRBD1
v_gene: TRBV14
CDR3nt: TGTGCCAGCAGCCAAGTGGACAGGGTCTACGAGCAGTACTTC
CDR3aa: CASSQVDRVYEQYF

len: 14
abundance: NA
j_gene: TRBJ2-2
d_gene: NA
v_gene: TRBV6-5
CDR3nt: TGTGCCAGCCTGTCCTGGGATTCCGCCGGGGAGCTGTTTTTT
CDR3aa: CASLSWDSAGELFF

len: 13
abundance: NA
j_gene: TRBJ1-3
d_gene: NA
v_gene: TRBV7-3
CDR3nt: TGTGCCAGCAGCTTAAGTAACGGGAACACCATATATTTT
CDR3aa: CASSLSNGNTIYF

len: 15
abundance: NA
j_gene: TRBJ2-1
d_gene: TRBD2
v_gene: TRBV27
CDR3nt: TGTGCCAGCAGTTGTACGGGACTAGCGTGCAATGAGCAGTTCTTC
CDR3aa: CASSCTGLACNEQFF

len: 14
abundance: NA
j_gene: TRBJ1-4
d_gene: NA
v_gene: TRBV6-5
CDR3nt: TGTGCCAGCAGTTTCCGCCCATACAGGGAAAAACTGTTTTTT
CDR3aa: CASSFRPYREKLFF

len: 14
abundance: NA
j_gene: TRBJ1-4
d_gene: NA
v_gene: TRBV5-1
CDR3nt: TGCGCCAGCAGCCGCGACACAACTAATGAAAAACTGTTTTTT
CDR3aa: CASSRDTTNEKLFF

len: 15
abundance: NA
j_gene: TRBJ1-1
d_gene: NA
v_gene: TRBV11-2
CDR3nt: TGTGCCAGCAGCCCCCCCGGGAGGATAGCCCCAGAAGCTTTCTTT
CDR3aa: CASSPPGRIAPEAFF

len: 13
abundance: NA
j_gene: TRBJ2-7
d_gene: NA
v_gene: TRBV5-1
CDR3nt: TGCGCCAGCAGCTTGGATAGGCCCTACGAGCAGTACTTC
CDR3aa: CASSLDRPYEQYF